This T cell receptor beta chain was profiled in a study of blood T cell repertoires in COVID-19. Study processing details: Estimates of nucleated cell counts were drawn from the amplification of reference gene primers. The protocol was immunoSEQ multiplex PCR, while the TCRdb copy is restricted to in-frame clones and leaves out a portion. D and trimming come from the DNA, and the V and J calls and clone size come from that table. The table has approximately 310,000 clones, roughly 91% seen once. This clonotype was obtained from a man between 50 and 59 years old with active or convalescent COVID-19. The sample consisted of peripheral blood.

CDR3 sequence reads: CASSESAGATDTQYF. The CDR3 DNA reads as TGCGCCAGCAGTGAATCGGCGGGAGCCACAGATACGCAGTATTTT. The rearrangement uses TRBV10-1 and TRBJ2-3; TRBD2 matches 7 bases. Germline loops: CDR1 WNHNN, CDR2 SYGVQD (reference sequence). The ends lost 3 bases at V and 2 bases at J; junction bases unmatched: 5. The CDR3 has 15 residues.